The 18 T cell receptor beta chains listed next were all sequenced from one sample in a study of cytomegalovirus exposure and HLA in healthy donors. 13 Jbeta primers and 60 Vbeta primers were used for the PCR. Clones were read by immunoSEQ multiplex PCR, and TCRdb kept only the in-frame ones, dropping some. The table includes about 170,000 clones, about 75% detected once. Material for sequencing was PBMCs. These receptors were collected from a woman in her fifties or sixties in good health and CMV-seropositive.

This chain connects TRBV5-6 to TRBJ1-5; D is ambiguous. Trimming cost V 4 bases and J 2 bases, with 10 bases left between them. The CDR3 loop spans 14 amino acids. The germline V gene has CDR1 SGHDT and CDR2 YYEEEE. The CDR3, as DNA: TGTGCCAGCAGCGACGGAGCGGGCAATCAGCCCCAGCATTTT. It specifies CASSDGAGNQPQHF.

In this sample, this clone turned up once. CDR3 loop: CASSQDTTDIGTQYF. The DNA of the CDR3 is TGCGCCAGCAGCCAAGATACGACAGACATCGGGACCCAGTACTTC. This chain joins TRBV4-3 and TRBJ2-5, with TRBD1 as a possible D gene (5 bases). CDR1 and CDR2 from the germline V gene are LGHNA and YSLEER. V gave up 0 bases and J gave up 7 bases, with 15 bases separating them. This CDR3 is 15 amino acids long.

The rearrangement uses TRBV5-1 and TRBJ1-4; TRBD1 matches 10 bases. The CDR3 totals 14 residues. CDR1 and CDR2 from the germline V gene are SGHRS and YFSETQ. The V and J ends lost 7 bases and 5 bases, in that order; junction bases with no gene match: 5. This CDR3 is CASGLGQGNEKLFF. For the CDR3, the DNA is TGCGCCAGCGGCCTGGGACAGGGGAATGAAAAACTGTTTTTT.

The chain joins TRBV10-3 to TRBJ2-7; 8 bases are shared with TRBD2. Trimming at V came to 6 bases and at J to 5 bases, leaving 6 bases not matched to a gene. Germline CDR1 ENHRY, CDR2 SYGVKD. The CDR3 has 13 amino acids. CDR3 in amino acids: CAISEAGGDEQYF. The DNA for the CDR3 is TGTGCCATCAGCGAGGCGGGAGGTGACGAGCAGTACTTC.

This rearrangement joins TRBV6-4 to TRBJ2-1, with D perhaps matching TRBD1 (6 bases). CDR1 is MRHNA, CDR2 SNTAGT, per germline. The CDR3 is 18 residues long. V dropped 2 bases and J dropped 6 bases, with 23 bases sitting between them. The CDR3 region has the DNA TGTGCCAGCAGTGACCCCTCACAGGGTGCTGTACCTAGCAATGAGCAGTTCTTC. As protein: CASSDPSQGAVPSNEQFF.

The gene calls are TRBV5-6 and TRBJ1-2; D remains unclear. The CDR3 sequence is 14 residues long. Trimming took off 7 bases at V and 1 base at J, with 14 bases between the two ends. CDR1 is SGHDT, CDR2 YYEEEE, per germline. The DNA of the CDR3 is TGTGCCAGCGCGGAATCCCTGCTTAACTATGGCTACACCTTC. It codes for CASAESLLNYGYTF.

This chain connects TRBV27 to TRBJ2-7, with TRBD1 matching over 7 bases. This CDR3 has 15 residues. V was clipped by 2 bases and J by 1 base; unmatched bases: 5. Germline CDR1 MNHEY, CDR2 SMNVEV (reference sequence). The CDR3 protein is CASSLKVTGSYEQYF. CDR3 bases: TGTGCCAGCAGTTTAAAGGTGACAGGGTCCTACGAGCAGTACTTC.

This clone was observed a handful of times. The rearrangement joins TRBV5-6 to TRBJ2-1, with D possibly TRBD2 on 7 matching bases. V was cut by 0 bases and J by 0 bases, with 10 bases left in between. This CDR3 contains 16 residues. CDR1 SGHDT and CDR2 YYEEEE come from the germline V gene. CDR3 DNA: TGTGCCAGCAGCTTGGAGGGGGGGTACTCCTACAATGAGCAGTTCTTC. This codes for CASSLEGGYSYNEQFF. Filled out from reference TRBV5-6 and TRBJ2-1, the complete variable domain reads DAGVTQSPTHLIKTRGQQVTLRCSPKSGHDTVSWYQQALGQGPQFIFQYYEEEERQRGNFPDRFSGHQFPNYSSELNVNALLLGDSALYLCASSLEGGYSYNEQFFGPGTRLTVL.

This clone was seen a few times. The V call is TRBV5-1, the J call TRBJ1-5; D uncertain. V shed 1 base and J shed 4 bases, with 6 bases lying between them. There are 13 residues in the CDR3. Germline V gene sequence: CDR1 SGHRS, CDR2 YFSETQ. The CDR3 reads CASSLSGNQPQHF. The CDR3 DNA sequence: TGCGCCAGCAGCTTGAGCGGGAATCAGCCCCAGCATTTT.

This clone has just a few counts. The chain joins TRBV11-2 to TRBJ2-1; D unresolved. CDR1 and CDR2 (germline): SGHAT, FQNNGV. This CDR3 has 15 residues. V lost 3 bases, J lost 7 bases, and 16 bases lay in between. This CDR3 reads CASSLLPGTWNEQFF. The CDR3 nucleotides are TGTGCCAGCAGCTTGCTTCCCGGTACGTGGAATGAGCAGTTCTTC.

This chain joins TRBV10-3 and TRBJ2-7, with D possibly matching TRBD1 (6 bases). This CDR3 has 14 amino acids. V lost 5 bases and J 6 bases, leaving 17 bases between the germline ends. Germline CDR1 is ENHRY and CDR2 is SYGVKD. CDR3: CAISPYGVGGEQYF. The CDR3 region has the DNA TGTGCCATCAGTCCCTACGGCGTAGGGGGCGAGCAGTACTTC.

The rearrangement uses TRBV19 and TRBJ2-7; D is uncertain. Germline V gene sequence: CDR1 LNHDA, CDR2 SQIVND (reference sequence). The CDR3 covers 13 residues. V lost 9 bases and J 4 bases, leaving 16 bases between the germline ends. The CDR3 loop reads CARTGPFGYEQYF. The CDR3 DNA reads TGTGCCAGAACCGGCCCATTCGGGTACGAGCAGTACTTC.

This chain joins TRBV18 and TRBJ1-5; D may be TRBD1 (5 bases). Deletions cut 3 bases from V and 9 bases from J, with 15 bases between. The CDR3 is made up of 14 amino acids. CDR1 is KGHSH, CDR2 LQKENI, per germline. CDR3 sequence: CASSPGDSRGPQHF. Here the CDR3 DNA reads TGTGCCAGCTCACCGGGGGACTCGCGGGGGCCCCAGCATTTT.

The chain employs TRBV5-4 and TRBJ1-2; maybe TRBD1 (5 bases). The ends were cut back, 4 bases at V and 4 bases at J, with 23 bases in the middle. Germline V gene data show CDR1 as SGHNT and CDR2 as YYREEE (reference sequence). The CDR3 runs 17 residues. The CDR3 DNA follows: TGTGCCAGCAGCAGACGACTCCAGGGTTACCCCACCTATGGCTACACCTTC. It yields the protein CASSRRLQGYPTYGYTF.

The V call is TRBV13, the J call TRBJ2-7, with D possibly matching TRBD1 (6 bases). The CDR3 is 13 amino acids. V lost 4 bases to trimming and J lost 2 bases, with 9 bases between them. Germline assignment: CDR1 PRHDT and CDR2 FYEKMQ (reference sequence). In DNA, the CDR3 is TGTGCCAGCAGCTCCAGGGGACCCTACGAGCAGTACTTC. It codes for CASSSRGPYEQYF.

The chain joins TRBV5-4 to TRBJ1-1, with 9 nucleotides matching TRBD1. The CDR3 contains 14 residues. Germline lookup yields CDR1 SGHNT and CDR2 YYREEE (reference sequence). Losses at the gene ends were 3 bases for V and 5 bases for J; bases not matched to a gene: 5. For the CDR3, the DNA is TGTGCCAGCAGCTCGGGACAGGGCCTTACTGAAGCTTTCTTT. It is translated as CASSSGQGLTEAFF.

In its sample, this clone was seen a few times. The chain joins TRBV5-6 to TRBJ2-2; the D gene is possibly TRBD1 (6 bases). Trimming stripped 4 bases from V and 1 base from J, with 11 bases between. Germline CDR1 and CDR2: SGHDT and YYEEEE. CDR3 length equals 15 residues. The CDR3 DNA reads TGTGCCAGCAGCCCACAGGGATGGAACACCGGGGAGCTGTTTTTT. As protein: CASSPQGWNTGELFF.

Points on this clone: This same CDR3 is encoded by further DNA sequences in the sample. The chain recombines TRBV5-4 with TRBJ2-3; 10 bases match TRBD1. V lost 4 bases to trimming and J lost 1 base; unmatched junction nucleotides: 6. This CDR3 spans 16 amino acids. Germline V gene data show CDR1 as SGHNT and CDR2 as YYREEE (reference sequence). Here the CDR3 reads CASSSRQGAGTDTQYF. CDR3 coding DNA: TGTGCCAGCAGCAGCAGACAGGGGGCAGGCACAGATACGCAGTATTTT.